Below are 30 T cell receptor beta chains sequenced from a single sample in a study of graft-versus-host responses after intestinal transplantation. These receptors' antigens are unknown. Libraries were prepared by immunoSEQ multiplex PCR; TCRdb keeps only in-frame clonotypes and omits some of them. The data show tens of thousands of clones, 85% to 95% seen once. The sequences come from unstimulated CD8+ T cells sorted from spleen or lymph node cells, collected before intestinal transplant. The origin of the receptors is a human donor who received an intestinal transplant.

The chain is built from TRBV19 and TRBJ2-1; D is unresolved. Between the trimmed V and J ends, which lost 0 bases and 9 bases, there was a span of 6 bases. The CDR3 runs to 12 residues. Germline CDR1 reads LNHDA; CDR2 reads SQIVND (reference sequence). Here the CDR3 DNA reads TGTGCCAGTAGTATAGATAGAGCTGAGCAGTTCTTC. This sequence encodes CASSIDRAEQFF.

This sequence joins TRBV7-7 and TRBJ2-2; TRBD2 might be the D (6 bases). The CDR3 is 14 amino acids. The germline V and J ends were trimmed by 5 bases and 8 bases, with 15 bases remaining between them. CDR1 is SSHAT, CDR2 FNYEAQ, per germline (reference sequence). The CDR3 region has the DNA TGTGCCAGCAGCCCGAGCGGGCGGTCTGGGGAGCTGTTTTTT. This codes for CASSPSGRSGELFF.

The chain has TRBV10-3 and TRBJ2-7; 9 positions match TRBD2. Germline trimming cut 5 bases from V and 4 bases from J; bases unmatched to any gene: 18. The CDR3 has 18 residues. Germline assignment: CDR1 ENHRY and CDR2 SYGVKD. CDR3 amino acids: CAISPRTVIAGEGYEQYF. The CDR3 bases are TGTGCCATCAGTCCCCGAACAGTAATAGCGGGAGAGGGATACGAGCAGTACTTC.

This chain links TRBV19 with TRBJ2-1, with a weak D call TRBD2 (6 bases). With 10 bases removed from V and 4 bases from J, the gap between germline ends came to 26 bases. CDR1 is LNHDA, CDR2 SQIVND, per germline (reference sequence). The CDR3 is made up of 17 amino acids. The CDR3 region has the DNA TGTGCCACCAACCTAGACGGTGGTGGTAGCGGTTACAATGAGCAGTTCTTC. This gives the protein CATNLDGGGSGYNEQFF.

The chain links TRBV19 to TRBJ1-2; 7 nucleotides line up with TRBD1. CDR3 length: 18 residues. The V gene's germline CDR1 is LNHDA and CDR2 SQIVND (reference sequence). J was trimmed by 3 bases and V by 4 bases; bases with no gene match: 17. The CDR3 protein is CASSTRSGTVTSDYGYTF. The CDR3 DNA reads as TGTGCCAGTAGTACCCGCTCCGGGACAGTAACTTCGGACTATGGCTACACCTTC.

This rearrangement joins TRBV2 to TRBJ1-5, with 8 bases aligning to TRBD1. J lost 3 bases, V lost 3 bases, and 4 bases had no gene match. Per the germline V gene, CDR1 is SNHLY and CDR2 is FYNNEI. The CDR3 covers 15 residues. In nucleotides, the CDR3 is TGTGCCAGCAGTGAGGACAGGGAAATCAATCAGCCCCAGCATTTT. Its translation is CASSEDREINQPQHF.

The chain recombines TRBV4-2 with TRBJ2-7; tentative D call: TRBD1 (5 bases). V was cut by 1 base and J by 4 bases, with 11 bases left in between. Germline values: CDR1 LGHNA, CDR2 YNFKEQ. This CDR3 contains 14 residues. The CDR3 is CASSQAAGFYEQYF. In DNA form, the CDR3 reads TGTGCCAGCAGCCAAGCCGCAGGGTTTTACGAGCAGTACTTC.

The chain carries TRBV9 and TRBJ1-2, with 12 bases lining up with TRBD1. The CDR3 length is 15 residues. Germline CDR1 and CDR2: SGDLS and YYNGEE. The V segment lost 3 bases and the J segment 8 bases; nucleotides outside the gene matches: 8. CDR3 region: CASSAPGQGAGGYTF. CDR3 coding DNA: TGTGCCAGCAGCGCCCCGGGACAGGGGGCGGGGGGCTACACCTTC. Combining the CDR3 with reference TRBV9 and TRBJ1-2 gives the whole variable domain DSGVTQTPKHLITATGQRVTLRCSPRSGDLSVYWYQQSLDQGLQFLIQYYNGEERAKGNILERFSAQQFPDLHSELNLSSLELGDSALYFCASSAPGQGAGGYTFGSGTRLTVV.

The chain is built from TRBV10-3 and TRBJ2-7, with a weak D call TRBD2 (5 bases). Germline CDR1 reads ENHRY; CDR2 reads SYGVKD. The CDR3 covers 17 residues. V was cut by 0 bases and J by 0 bases, with 15 bases left in between. The CDR3 protein is CAISESGGTSSSYEQYF. The CDR3, as DNA: TGTGCCATCAGTGAGTCAGGCGGTACTAGTAGCTCCTACGAGCAGTACTTC.

This chain connects TRBV11-2 to TRBJ1-2; TRBD1 might be the D (5 bases). The CDR3 consists of 17 residues. The germline V gene has CDR1 SGHAT and CDR2 FQNNGV. Between the trimmed V and J ends, which lost 4 bases and 6 bases, there was a span of 24 bases. CDR3 DNA sequence: TGTGCCAGCAGCTCTCGCCCCCGGGAGACAGCAGTCAATGGCTACACCTTC. This translates into CASSSRPRETAVNGYTF. The full variable domain, with the rest looked up from reference TRBV11-2 and TRBJ1-2, is EAGVAQSPRYKIIEKRQSVAFWCNPISGHATLYWYQQILGQGPKLLIQFQNNGVVDDSQLPKDRFSAERLKGVDSTLKIQPAKLEDSAVYLCASSSRPRETAVNGYTFGSGTRLTVV.

This clone has only one observation. The chain carries TRBV27 and TRBJ2-1; maybe TRBD2 (6 bases). Germline-derived CDR1 and CDR2 are MNHEY and SMNVEV (reference sequence). V was trimmed by 5 bases and J by 8 bases, leaving 10 bases between them. CDR3 length equals 12 residues. Here the CDR3 reads CASSHGSDEQFF. The DNA for the CDR3 is TGTGCCAGCAGTCACGGGAGCGATGAGCAGTTCTTC.

The chain has TRBV6-6 and TRBJ2-7, with 11 bases identical to TRBD2. The CDR3 sequence is 14 residues long. In germline, CDR1 is MNHNY, CDR2 SVGAGI (reference sequence). V dropped 5 bases and J dropped 5; count of bases not matched to a gene: 5. CDR3 sequence reads: CASSPSGRSHEQYF. The CDR3 DNA sequence: TGTGCCAGCAGTCCTAGCGGGAGGAGCCACGAGCAGTACTTC.

This clone was seen a handful of times. The chain has TRBV2 and TRBJ2-7; 7 positions match TRBD1. CDR3 length: 12 residues. Germline assignment: CDR1 SNHLY and CDR2 FYNNEI. V gave up 6 bases and J gave up 3 bases; unmatched junction bases: 2. CDR3 sequence: CASRGGHYEQYF. CDR3 sequence (DNA): TGTGCCAGCAGAGGGGGCCACTACGAGCAGTACTTC.

DNA for the CDR3: TGTGCCAGCAGTTTATCGACAGCAAACTACGAGCAGTACTTC. Translation gives CASSLSTANYEQYF. The chain uses TRBV27 and TRBJ2-7; a weak D match, TRBD1 (5 bases). V lost 0 bases to trimming and J lost 3 bases, with 9 bases between them. Germline V gives CDR1 MNHEY, CDR2 SMNVEV (reference sequence). This CDR3 is 14 amino acids long.

Of note for this clone: The sample carries other DNA sequences with the same CDR3. This chain joins TRBV7-3 and TRBJ2-3; 8 bases are shared with TRBD2. The ends lost 0 bases at V and 3 bases at J; junction bases unmatched: 2. The CDR3 has 15 residues. CDR1 is SGHTA and CDR2 is FQGTGA in the germline V gene. The CDR3 region is CASSLTGGATDTQYF. CDR3 bases: TGTGCCAGCAGCTTAACCGGGGGGGCGACAGATACGCAGTATTTT.

V and J are TRBV19 and TRBJ2-3; no clear D gene. Between the trimmed V and J ends, which lost 5 bases and 0 bases, there was a span of 9 bases. Germline V gene lookup returns CDR1 LNHDA and CDR2 SQIVND (reference sequence). The CDR3 runs 14 residues. The CDR3 DNA sequence: TGTGCCAGTAGTGGCGGTCCTAGCACAGATACGCAGTATTTT. Amino acids: CASSGGPSTDTQYF.

The chain joins TRBV21-1 to TRBJ1-5. TRBV21-1 is a listed pseudogene. The CDR3 covers 19 residues. The CDR3 loop reads CASSKTATANAYSNQPQHF. DNA for the CDR3: TGTGCCAGCAGCAAAACCGCGACTGCCAATGCCTATAGCAATCAGCCCCAGCATTTT.

This chain joins TRBV27 and TRBJ1-6; D unclear. The CDR3 is made up of 13 amino acids. The germline gives CDR1 MNHEY, CDR2 SMNVEV (reference sequence). V lost 2 bases and J 7 bases, leaving 6 bases between the germline ends. CDR3 bases: TGTGCCAGCAGTTTAAACTCAAATTCACCCCTCCACTTT. It codes for CASSLNSNSPLHF.

The chain is built from TRBV20-1 and TRBJ2-5; D is undetermined. This CDR3 region has 11 residues. With 3 bases removed from V and 5 bases from J, the gap between germline ends came to 7 bases. Per the germline V gene, CDR1 is DFQATT and CDR2 is SNEGSKA (reference sequence). The CDR3 spells CSASIYETQYF. The CDR3, as DNA: TGCAGTGCTAGTATTTATGAGACCCAGTACTTC.

V and J are TRBV27 and TRBJ1-1; the D gene is possibly TRBD1 (6 bases). CDR1 and CDR2 (germline): MNHEY, SMNVEV (reference sequence). The CDR3 runs to 14 residues. The V end was cut by 8 bases, the J end by 3 bases, with 16 bases between. CDR3 DNA sequence: TGTGCCAGCGGATTCATAGGGGGAGACACTGAAGCTTTCTTT. Protein: CASGFIGGDTEAFF.

This clone has a single count. The rearrangement joins TRBV11-2 to TRBJ1-1; D not certain. Germline V gives CDR1 SGHAT, CDR2 FQNNGV. The CDR3 totals 15 residues. Trimming pared 0 bases from V and 10 bases from J, leaving 18 bases between. In DNA, the CDR3 is TGTGCCAGCAGCTTAGAAGAGGGCGACGCGCGAGGAGCTTTCTTT. Its protein product is CASSLEEGDARGAFF.

This clone was found once. The chain has TRBV30 and TRBJ1-3, with 10 bases lining up with TRBD1. The V gene's germline CDR1 is GTSNPN and CDR2 SVGIG (reference sequence). The CDR3 is 16 residues long. V dropped 3 bases and J dropped 2; count of bases not matched to a gene: 7. The CDR3, as DNA: TGTGCCTGGAGCGGATTTGGGACAGGGGCTGGAAACACCATATATTTT. Translated, it gives CAWSGFGTGAGNTIYF.

This chain links TRBV27 with TRBJ1-6, with D possibly TRBD1 on 6 matching bases. This CDR3 spans 14 amino acids. The V gene lost 3 bases and the J gene lost 6 bases, with 9 bases spanning the gap. Germline V lookup: CDR1 MNHEY, CDR2 SMNVEV (reference sequence). Written as DNA, the CDR3 is TGTGCCAGCAGTTTTCCAGGGGTTAATTCACCCCTCCACTTT. Its translation is CASSFPGVNSPLHF.

This chain joins TRBV5-6 and TRBJ2-7; no firm D call. Germline assignment: CDR1 SGHDT and CDR2 YYEEEE. V lost 6 bases and J lost 6, with 16 bases in between. The CDR3 extends over 13 amino acids. The DNA for the CDR3 is TGTGCCAGCACCTCTGGAGAGGTGCTCGAGCAGTACTTC. The encoded protein is CASTSGEVLEQYF.

The chain recombines TRBV7-6 with TRBJ2-7; 8 nucleotides line up with TRBD1. J lost 4 bases, V lost 4 bases, and 3 bases had no gene match. Germline V gene lookup returns CDR1 SGHVS and CDR2 FNYEAQ. This CDR3 contains 13 residues. The CDR3 coding sequence is TGTGCCAGCAGCTACACAGGGGGATACGAGCAGTACTTC. Encoded protein: CASSYTGGYEQYF.

This chain uses TRBV5-1 with TRBJ2-5; D is unclear. Trimming removed 0 bases at V and 1 base at J, with 4 bases between. Germline V gives CDR1 SGHRS, CDR2 YFSETQ. The CDR3 totals 13 residues. The CDR3 region has the DNA TGCGCCAGCAGCTTGGCTACCCAAGAGACCCAGTACTTC. Translated: CASSLATQETQYF. The whole variable domain, remainder taken from reference TRBV5-1 and TRBJ2-5, is KAGVTQTPRYLIKTRGQQVTLSCSPISGHRSVSWYQQTPGQGLQFLFEYFSETQRNKGNFPGRFSGRQFSNSRSEMNVSTLELGDSALYLCASSLATQETQYFGPGTRLLVL.

This chain connects TRBV21-1 to TRBJ2-5; no DNA check was done on the table's D call, TRBD2. TRBV21-1 is a listed pseudogene. This CDR3 is built from 9 residues. CDR3 sequence (DNA): TGTGCCAGCCGAGGGACCCAGTACTTC. It translates to CASRGTQYF.

In DNA form, the CDR3 reads TGTGCCAGCGAGGGTCCCGGACCAGATACGCAGTATTTT. It encodes CASEGPGPDTQYF. This rearrangement joins TRBV2 to TRBJ2-3; tentative D call: TRBD2 (5 bases). V was trimmed by 8 bases and J by 4 bases, leaving 13 bases between them. This CDR3 comprises 13 residues. The germline gives CDR1 SNHLY, CDR2 FYNNEI. Complete variable domain (other parts from reference TRBV2 and TRBJ2-3): EPEVTQTPSHQVTQMGQEVILRCVPISNHLYFYWYRQILGQKVEFLVSFYNNEISEKSEIFDDQFSVERPDGSNFTLKIRSTKLEDSAMYFCASEGPGPDTQYFGPGTRLTVL.

This rearrangement joins TRBV2 to TRBJ2-7; 7 positions agree with TRBD2. V lost 4 bases and J lost 3; bases outside the gene matches: 6. From germline, CDR1 is SNHLY and CDR2 FYNNEI. The CDR3 is 14 amino acids. The CDR3 DNA reads as TGTGCCAGCAGTGTAGGCGGGAGTATCTACGAGCAGTACTTC. Its translation is CASSVGGSIYEQYF.

This sequence joins TRBV19 and TRBJ1-1; D possibly corresponds to TRBD1 (5 bases). Germline loops: CDR1 LNHDA, CDR2 SQIVND (reference sequence). Trimming cost V 1 base and J 1 base, with 10 bases left between them. The CDR3 covers 15 residues. CDR3 bases: TGTGCCAGTAGTATAGGTTTAGGACAGAACACTGAAGCTTTCTTT. It encodes CASSIGLGQNTEAFF.